This TCR beta chain was sequenced in a study of Ad26.COV2.S vaccination and SARS-CoV-2 variants. V shed 5 bases and J shed 2 bases, with 7 bases lying between them. From germline, CDR1 is LNHDA and CDR2 SQIVND (reference sequence). The CDR3 has 14 residues. Data came from immunoSEQ multiplex PCR; TCRdb stores just in-frame clones and leaves some out. In the table there are more than 300,000 clones, about 85% of which are singletons. Treatment meaning: roughly 18 received Ad26.COV2.S at low or high dose, single or two shots; 5 received placebo; per-sample allocation not given. The investigators took samples on day 63 after the first vaccine or placebo injection.

This material consisted of peripheral blood, taken in a trial of Ad26.COV2.S vaccine versus placebo. The chain carries TRBV19 and TRBJ2-6; the D gene is possibly TRBD2 (5 bases). This sequence originates from a person aged 18-65 years who received the Ad26.COV2.S COVID-19 vaccine or a placebo. As DNA, the CDR3 is TGTGCCAGTAGTGCGGGTGCTGGGGCCAACGTCCTGACTTTC. Its protein product is CASSAGAGANVLTF.